The rows below give T cell receptor beta chains drawn from one sample of a study of T-cell memory formation after mild COVID-19. TCRdb recomputed calls from the 5' RACE reads with MiXCR, one row per CDR3 protein. The sample shows 200,000 to 250,000 distinct CDR3 sequences, 15% to 20% of them seen only once. The sample taken for sequencing was PBMCs or a T cell subset sorted from them (not recorded which). The receptors derive from a man aged 18-30 years who had mild COVID-19 (a few samples of this study predate the infection). Cell type and time point are not known. Each CDR3 is given with its conserved first and last residue. The order of the fields is J gene, V gene, CDR3 length, D gene, clone size, CDR3 protein, CDR3 DNA. The D gene is left open where the match is weak. Only some rows state a clone size, as once, few, many or a class for expanded clones.

J: TRBJ2-2
V: TRBV7-2
length: 14
D: NA
size: NA
CDR3: CASSLRQNTGELFF
DNA: TGTGCCAGCAGCTTACGCCAGAACACCGGGGAGCTGTTTTTT

J: TRBJ2-3
V: TRBV24-1
length: 16
D: NA
size: NA
CDR3: CATSGTRAGTTDTQYF
DNA: TGTGCCACCAGTGGCACAAGGGCAGGAACCACAGATACGCAGTATTTT

J: TRBJ2-2
V: TRBV6-2/TRBV6-3
length: 15
D: NA
size: NA
CDR3: CASSSAGANTGELFF
DNA: TGTGCCAGCAGTTCGGCAGGGGCGAACACCGGGGAGCTGTTTTTT

J: TRBJ2-3
V: TRBV7-2
length: 14
D: TRBD2
size: NA
CDR3: CASSLALAGLTQYF
DNA: TGTGCCAGCAGCTTAGCCCTAGCGGGGCTAACGCAGTATTTT

J: TRBJ2-5
V: TRBV4-1
length: 13
D: NA
size: few
CDR3: CASSHGTGETQYF
DNA: TGCGCCAGCAGCCATGGTACCGGGGAGACCCAGTACTTC

J: TRBJ1-6
V: TRBV7-2
length: 14
D: NA
size: NA
CDR3: CASSFGPVGSPLHF
DNA: TGTGCCAGCAGCTTCGGACCCGTCGGCTCACCCCTCCACTTT

J: TRBJ1-1
V: TRBV2
length: 13
D: NA
size: NA
CDR3: CASGREGNTEAFF
DNA: TGTGCCAGCGGACGGGAGGGGAACACTGAAGCTTTCTTT

J: TRBJ2-3
V: TRBV7-9
length: 13
D: NA
size: NA
CDR3: CASSLETSDTQYF
DNA: TGTGCCAGCAGCTTAGAGACTTCGGATACGCAGTATTTT

J: TRBJ1-2
V: TRBV7-6
length: 12
D: NA
size: NA
CDR3: CAVGYSNYGYTF
DNA: TGTGCCGTGGGCTACAGCAACTATGGCTACACCTTC

J: TRBJ1-2
V: TRBV9
length: 13
D: TRBD1
size: few
CDR3: CASSVTGGVGYTF
DNA: TGTGCCAGCAGCGTGACAGGGGGCGTGGGCTACACCTTC

J: TRBJ1-5
V: TRBV20-1
length: 12
D: NA
size: few
CDR3: CSARDSGQPQHF
DNA: TGCAGTGCTAGGGACAGCGGACAGCCCCAGCATTTT

J: TRBJ1-5
V: TRBV5-4
length: 15
D: NA
size: NA
CDR3: CASSLRELRNQPQHF
DNA: TGTGCCAGCAGCTTGAGGGAGCTCCGCAATCAGCCCCAGCATTTT

J: TRBJ2-5
V: TRBV5-1
length: 15
D: NA
size: NA
CDR3: CASSLTGTRQETQYF
DNA: TGCGCCAGCAGCTTAACCGGGACGCGCCAAGAGACCCAGTACTTC

J: TRBJ1-1
V: TRBV7-2
length: 15
D: NA
size: few
CDR3: CASSLQGLLNTEAFF
DNA: TGTGCCAGCAGCCTACAGGGTTTATTGAACACTGAAGCTTTCTTT

J: TRBJ2-5
V: TRBV9
length: 14
D: NA
size: few
CDR3: CASSYGTGQETQYF
DNA: TGTGCCAGCAGCTACGGGACGGGACAAGAGACCCAGTACTTC

J: TRBJ1-1
V: TRBV7-6
length: 13
D: NA
size: many
CDR3: CASSYDLNTEAFF
DNA: TGTGCCAGCAGTTACGACTTGAACACTGAAGCTTTCTTT

J: TRBJ1-1
V: TRBV2
length: 16
D: TRBD1
size: NA
CDR3: CASSEGATGRFAEAFF
DNA: TGTGCCAGCAGTGAAGGGGCGACAGGGAGGTTTGCTGAAGCTTTCTTT

J: TRBJ2-2
V: TRBV5-1
length: 13
D: NA
size: NA
CDR3: CASKGTNTGELFF
DNA: TGCGCCAGCAAGGGGACGAACACCGGGGAGCTGTTTTTT

J: TRBJ1-2
V: TRBV7-8
length: 13
D: NA
size: few
CDR3: CASSPGTRDGYTF
DNA: TGTGCCAGCAGCCCAGGGACAAGGGATGGCTACACCTTC

J: TRBJ2-3
V: TRBV18
length: 13
D: NA
size: NA
CDR3: CASSSLRTDTQYF
DNA: TGTGCCAGCTCATCCCTACGCACAGATACGCAGTATTTT

J: TRBJ1-3
V: TRBV20-1
length: 14
D: NA
size: few
CDR3: CSARDMAGPYTIYF
DNA: TGCAGTGCTAGAGATATGGCAGGGCCATACACCATATATTTT

J: TRBJ2-3
V: TRBV7-9
length: 12
D: NA
size: many
CDR3: CAGGRGTDTQYF
DNA: TGTGCCGGGGGAAGAGGCACAGATACGCAGTATTTT

J: TRBJ2-7
V: TRBV6-5
length: 14
D: NA
size: NA
CDR3: CASSYQGGPYEQYF
DNA: TGTGCCAGCAGTTATCAAGGAGGGCCCTACGAGCAGTACTTC

J: TRBJ2-4
V: TRBV30
length: 16
D: NA
size: few
CDR3: CAWSEFGRPYKNIQYF
DNA: TGTGCCTGGAGTGAGTTCGGGCGGCCTTACAAAAACATTCAGTACTTC

J: TRBJ1-2
V: TRBV4-3
length: 14
D: NA
size: few
CDR3: CASSQEPGGRGYTF
DNA: TGCGCCAGCAGCCAAGAACCCGGGGGCCGTGGCTACACCTTC

J: TRBJ2-2
V: TRBV20-1
length: 14
D: NA
size: few
CDR3: CSARTGTNTGELFF
DNA: TGCAGTGCACGTACAGGGACGAACACCGGGGAGCTGTTTTTT

J: TRBJ2-6
V: TRBV7-9
length: 19
D: TRBD2
size: few
CDR3: CASSSAGLRGSSGANVLTF
DNA: TGTGCCAGCAGCTCCGCGGGGTTGCGGGGGAGCTCTGGGGCCAACGTCCTGACTTTC

J: TRBJ1-4
V: TRBV2
length: 12
D: NA
size: few
CDR3: CASGSTNEKLFF
DNA: TGTGCCAGCGGGTCAACTAATGAAAAACTGTTTTTT

J: TRBJ2-3
V: TRBV7-6
length: 16
D: NA
size: NA
CDR3: CASSLRSWTSTDTQYF
DNA: TGTGCCAGCAGCTTGAGGTCCTGGACTAGCACAGATACGCAGTATTTT

J: TRBJ2-3
V: TRBV28
length: 14
D: NA
size: few
CDR3: CASSWAATTDTQYF
DNA: TGTGCCAGCAGTTGGGCAGCCACCACAGATACGCAGTATTTT

J: TRBJ2-5
V: TRBV11-1
length: 14
D: NA
size: few
CDR3: CASSSDRYQETQYF
DNA: TGTGCCAGCAGCTCCGACCGATACCAAGAGACCCAGTACTTC

J: TRBJ2-3
V: TRBV5-1
length: 13
D: NA
size: few
CDR3: CASSGFSTDTQYF
DNA: TGCGCCAGCAGCGGCTTTAGCACAGATACGCAGTATTTT

J: TRBJ1-3
V: TRBV20-1
length: 14
D: NA
size: NA
CDR3: CSARVRDAGNTIYF
DNA: TGCAGTGCTAGAGTCAGGGACGCTGGAAACACCATATATTTT

J: TRBJ1-6
V: TRBV3-1
length: 17
D: NA
size: few
CDR3: CASSQEGLRGAFSPLHF
DNA: TGTGCCAGCAGCCAAGAAGGGTTACGGGGCGCTTTTTCACCCCTCCACTTT

J: TRBJ1-1
V: TRBV7-9
length: 14
D: NA
size: NA
CDR3: CASSLDDLETEAFF
DNA: TGTGCCAGCAGCTTAGACGACTTGGAGACTGAAGCTTTCTTT

J: TRBJ2-5
V: TRBV12-3/TRBV12-4
length: 12
D: NA
size: NA
CDR3: CATAGLLETQYF
DNA: TGTGCCACCGCGGGGCTCCTAGAGACCCAGTACTTC

J: TRBJ1-2
V: TRBV5-1
length: 15
D: NA
size: NA
CDR3: CASIRTLDRFRGYTF
DNA: TGCGCCAGCATCCGTACCCTCGACAGGTTTCGTGGCTACACCTTC

J: TRBJ1-5
V: TRBV11-2
length: 15
D: TRBD1
size: NA
CDR3: CASSSGQVGGQPQHF
DNA: TGTGCCAGCAGCTCAGGACAGGTCGGGGGTCAGCCCCAGCATTTT

J: TRBJ1-2
V: TRBV30
length: 13
D: NA
size: NA
CDR3: CACRQALNYGYTF
DNA: TGTGCCTGCAGACAGGCTCTTAACTATGGCTACACCTTC

J: TRBJ1-2
V: TRBV7-2
length: 14
D: TRBD1
size: NA
CDR3: CASREPGQGYGYTF
DNA: TGTGCCAGCAGAGAACCGGGACAGGGCTATGGCTACACCTTC

J: TRBJ1-1
V: TRBV6-5
length: 14
D: NA
size: few
CDR3: CASRADRHGTEAFF
DNA: TGTGCCAGCAGAGCGGACCGTCATGGCACTGAAGCTTTCTTT

J: TRBJ1-1
V: TRBV12-3/TRBV12-4
length: 13
D: NA
size: NA
CDR3: CASSTDRNTEAFF
DNA: TGTGCCAGCAGTACCGACAGGAACACTGAAGCTTTCTTT

J: TRBJ2-5
V: TRBV7-6
length: 14
D: TRBD2
size: few
CDR3: CASSSSGPGETQYF
DNA: TGTGCCAGCAGCTCTAGCGGCCCGGGGGAGACCCAGTACTTC

J: TRBJ2-1
V: TRBV14
length: 16
D: NA
size: NA
CDR3: CASSQDIGAGNNEQFF
DNA: TGTGCCAGCAGCCAAGATATCGGGGCAGGGAACAATGAGCAGTTCTTC